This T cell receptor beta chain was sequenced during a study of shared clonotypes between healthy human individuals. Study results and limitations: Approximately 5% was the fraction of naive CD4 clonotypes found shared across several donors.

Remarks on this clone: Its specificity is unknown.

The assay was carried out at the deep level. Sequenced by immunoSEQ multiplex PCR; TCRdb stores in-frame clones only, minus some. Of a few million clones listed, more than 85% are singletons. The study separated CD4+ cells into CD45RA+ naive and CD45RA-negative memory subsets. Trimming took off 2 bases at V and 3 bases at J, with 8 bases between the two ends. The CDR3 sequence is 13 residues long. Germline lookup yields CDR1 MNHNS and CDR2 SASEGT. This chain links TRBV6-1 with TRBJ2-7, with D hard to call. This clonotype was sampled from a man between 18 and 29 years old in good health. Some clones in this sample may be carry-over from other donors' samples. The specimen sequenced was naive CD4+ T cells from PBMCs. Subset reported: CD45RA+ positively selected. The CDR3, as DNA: TGTGCCAGCAGTGAATGGACCTACTACGAGCAGTACTTC. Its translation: CASSEWTYYEQYF.